The rows below give T cell receptor beta chains drawn from one sample of a study of OX40 agonist ivuxolimab in advanced cancers. Here immunoSEQ multiplex PCR was the method, and the copy in TCRdb shows in-frame clones only, minus some. The sample records approximately 58,000 clones, 75% to 90% being singletons. The sequencing here drew on CD4+ or CD8+ T cells sorted from blood, taken in a trial of the OX40 agonist ivuxolimab. The source is an adult with an advanced solid tumor such as melanoma, head and neck, liver or kidney cancer. Both conserved end residues are part of each CDR3. A D gene is named only where the DNA matches it firmly. Part of the rows lack a size; the others show once, few, many or a class for expanded clones.

v_gene: TRBV28; d_gene: -; j_gene: TRBJ1-4; abundance: -; CDR3nt: TGTGCCAGCAGTTTTTCTGATACAGGGAAGGGCGAAAAACTGTTTTTT; CDR3aa: CASSFSDTGKGEKLFF
v_gene: TRBV9; d_gene: -; j_gene: TRBJ2-3; abundance: -; CDR3nt: TGTGCCAGCACCTCGGGGATTGGCGGGGTGGCAGATACGCAGTATTTT; CDR3aa: CASTSGIGGVADTQYF
v_gene: TRBV28; d_gene: TRBD2; j_gene: TRBJ2-2; abundance: -; CDR3nt: TGTGCCAGCAGCCCTACCACGGGGGGGAACACCGGGGAGCTGTTTTTT; CDR3aa: CASSPTTGGNTGELFF
v_gene: TRBV19; d_gene: -; j_gene: TRBJ2-6; abundance: -; CDR3nt: TGTGCCAGTAGTCCCTCGGACGGCCCCGGGGCCAACGTCCTGACTTTC; CDR3aa: CASSPSDGPGANVLTF
v_gene: TRBV6-6; d_gene: -; j_gene: TRBJ2-3; abundance: -; CDR3nt: TGTGCCAGCAGTTATTTCCCTGGGGCAGATACGCAGTATTTT; CDR3aa: CASSYFPGADTQYF
v_gene: TRBV6-1; d_gene: TRBD1; j_gene: TRBJ2-7; abundance: -; CDR3nt: TGTGCCAGCAGACGACAGGGGGCCGGCTACGAGCAGTACTTC; CDR3aa: CASRRQGAGYEQYF
v_gene: TRBV18; d_gene: -; j_gene: TRBJ2-2; abundance: -; CDR3nt: TGTGCCAGCTCGCCGGACATCACCGGGGAGCTGTTTTTT; CDR3aa: CASSPDITGELFF
v_gene: TRBV7-2; d_gene: -; j_gene: TRBJ2-7; abundance: -; CDR3nt: TGTGCCAGCAGACTGAGGTGGGACACCGCCTACGAGCAGTACTTC; CDR3aa: CASRLRWDTAYEQYF
v_gene: TRBV28; d_gene: -; j_gene: TRBJ1-1; abundance: -; CDR3nt: TGTGCCAGCAGTCCACACCGGTATTTTGGGTACACTGAAGCTTTCTTT; CDR3aa: CASSPHRYFGYTEAFF
v_gene: TRBV6-1; d_gene: -; j_gene: TRBJ2-2; abundance: -; CDR3nt: TGTGCCAGCAGTGACTCCGGGCCGACCGGCGGGGAGCTGTTTTTT; CDR3aa: CASSDSGPTGGELFF
v_gene: TRBV11-3; d_gene: -; j_gene: TRBJ2-7; abundance: -; CDR3nt: TGTGCCAGCAGCCCAAGACTGGCGGAGTCCGGGTGTAAGCAGTACTTC; CDR3aa: CASSPRLAESGCKQYF
v_gene: TRBV6-1; d_gene: -; j_gene: TRBJ2-7; abundance: -; CDR3nt: TGTGCCAGCGGGGTCTACGAGCAGTACTTC; CDR3aa: CASGVYEQYF
v_gene: TRBV13; d_gene: TRBD2; j_gene: TRBJ2-2; abundance: -; CDR3nt: TGTGCCAGCGGACCGCGATTAGCGGGCGCGAACACCGGGGAGCTGTTTTTT; CDR3aa: CASGPRLAGANTGELFF
v_gene: TRBV2; d_gene: TRBD1; j_gene: TRBJ1-5; abundance: -; CDR3nt: TGTGCCAGCAGGGAAGGGACAGTGGGTCAGCCCCAGCATTTT; CDR3aa: CASREGTVGQPQHF
v_gene: TRBV4-1; d_gene: TRBD2; j_gene: TRBJ2-3; abundance: -; CDR3nt: TGCGCCAGCAGCCAACCCCCCGCCGGGACTAGCGGGAGGGTGGATACGCAGTATTTT; CDR3aa: CASSQPPAGTSGRVDTQYF
v_gene: TRBV6-6; d_gene: -; j_gene: TRBJ2-1; abundance: few; CDR3nt: TGTGCCAGCAGCCCGGACTTTAACAATGAGCAGTTCTTC; CDR3aa: CASSPDFNNEQFF
v_gene: TRBV7-8; d_gene: -; j_gene: TRBJ1-2; abundance: -; CDR3nt: TGTGCCAGCAGCCTCCGGACACCGTTGGATGGCTACACCTTC; CDR3aa: CASSLRTPLDGYTF
v_gene: TRBV6-4; d_gene: -; j_gene: TRBJ2-2; abundance: -; CDR3nt: TGTGCCAGCAGCGGCGGGCGTTACGCCGGGGAGCTGTTTTTT; CDR3aa: CASSGGRYAGELFF